The 9 T cell receptor beta chains below were found in one sample sequenced in a study of tumor and adjacent non-tumor tissue in lung cancer. Three rounds of nested PCR, following a modified ARM-PCR protocol, produced the TCRbeta library. Via MiXCR, TCRdb re-called the multiplex PCR reads, giving one row per CDR3 protein. The sample shows around 57,000 distinct CDR3 sequences, about 63% of them seen only once. No cell sorting was done before RNA was extracted from the tissue. This non-tumor lung sample came from over 3 cm beyond the tumor edge. Sequenced: distant non-tumor lung tissue. These receptors were obtained from a man aged 70 or older with non-small cell lung cancer.

This clonotype appeared many times. The chain links TRBV4-1 to TRBJ2-1, with TRBD1 matching over 7 bases. The germline gives CDR1 MGHRA, CDR2 YSYEKL. This CDR3 has 17 residues. With V trimmed by 5 bases and J by 3 bases, 13 bases remained unmatched. CDR3 sequence reads: CASSTQRGQGIYNEQFF. The CDR3 region has the DNA TGCGCCAGCAGCACCCAGAGGGGGCAGGGGATCTACAATGAGCAGTTCTTC.

Comments on this clonotype: Without the conserved terminal phenylalanine or tryptophan, this CDR3 likely stems from a read error. The V call is TRBV6-5, the J call TRBJ2-7; D may be TRBD1 or TRBD2 (6 bases each). The CDR3 is made up of 15 amino acids. Germline loops: CDR1 MNHEY, CDR2 SVGAGI. CDR3 region: CTSSYSSDSGSKQYI. CDR3 coding DNA: TGTACTAGCAGTTACTCCTCGGACAGCGGAAGTAAGCAGTACATC.

Many counts were recorded for this clonotype. V and J are TRBV4-1 and TRBJ1-1, with no clear D. CDR1 MGHRA and CDR2 YSYEKL come from the germline V gene. The CDR3 runs 17 residues. Trimming shortened V by 4 bases and J by 4 bases, and 22 bases separated the two germline ends. CDR3 residues: CASSPRTTSWGGTEAFF. In nucleotides, the CDR3 is TGCGCCAGCAGCCCCCGAACGACGAGTTGGGGTGGCACTGAAGCTTTCTTT.

The chain is built from TRBV4-2 and TRBJ2-1; a possible D gene is TRBD1 (6 bases). The CDR3 loop spans 14 amino acids. Germline V gene data show CDR1 as LGHNA and CDR2 as YNFKEQ. Trimming pared 2 bases from V and 4 bases from J, leaving 9 bases between. DNA for the CDR3: TGTGCCAGCAGCCAAAGGGACAAGTACAATGAGCAGTTCTTC. This translates into CASSQRDKYNEQFF.

This clonotype was observed at least ten times. This could be a read error, since a much larger clone is one nucleotide away. The rearrangement links TRBV6-6 to TRBJ2-2, with 7 nucleotides matching TRBD2. The CDR3 is 12 residues long. Germline CDR1 reads MNHNY; CDR2 reads SVGAGI (reference sequence). CDR3 amino acids: CASSYPPGGLFF. In DNA form, the CDR3 reads TGTGCCAGCAGTTACCCCCCGGGGGGGCTGTTTTTT.

Regarding this clonotype: A much larger clone lies a single base off, so this may be a read error. CDR3 protein: CASSSRGLAGASFRIRDTQYF. The CDR3 DNA follows: TGTGCCAGCAGTTCTAGAGGGCTAGCGGGAGCAAGCTTTAGAATTAGAGATACGCAGTATTTT. The V call is TRBV12-3 or TRBV12-4, the J call TRBJ2-3, with TRBD2 matching over 10 bases. This CDR3 has 21 residues. V lost 4 bases to trimming and J lost 5 bases; unmatched junction nucleotides: 24.

In its sample, this clonotype was seen many times. The chain couples TRBV10-2 to TRBJ2-5; D remains unclear. The CDR3 is 13 residues long. The V and J ends lost 4 bases and 7 bases respectively, with 13 bases between them. Germline V gives CDR1 WSHSY, CDR2 SAAADI. CDR3 region: CASSGSPTGTQYF. Here the CDR3 DNA reads TGCGCCAGCAGTGGAAGCCCCACGGGGACCCAGTACTTC.

About this clonotype: One end of the junction varies from germline; a read error may be responsible. The chain is built from TRBV29-1 and TRBJ2-1; possible D gene TRBD1, 6 bases. From germline, CDR1 is SQVTM and CDR2 ANQGSEA. The CDR3 has 14 amino acids. The CDR3 protein is CSVDRDNSYNEQSF. The CDR3 DNA reads as TGCAGCGTTGACCGGGACAACTCCTACAATGAGCAGTCCTTC.

The chain combines TRBV6-2 or TRBV6-3 with TRBJ2-1; 8 bases agree with TRBD2. Trimming at V came to 5 bases and at J to 7 bases, leaving 13 bases not matched to a gene. Per the germline V gene, CDR1 is MNHEY and CDR2 is SVGEGT. There are 16 residues in the CDR3. Here the CDR3 reads CASSRIISGVKNEQFF. CDR3 nucleotide sequence: TGTGCCAGCAGTCGAATAATTAGCGGGGTTAAAAATGAGCAGTTCTTC.